This T cell receptor beta chain is drawn from a study of blood T cell repertoires in COVID-19. As for the study in general: Sites in the United States, Italy and Spain provided acute and convalescent COVID-19 samples. Sample material is recorded as cDNA or gDNA derived from T cells, B-cell-depleted T cells, or PBMCs.

V was trimmed by 2 bases and J by 5 bases, leaving 10 bases between them. There are 13 residues in the CDR3. Germline-derived CDR1 and CDR2 are GTSNPN and SVGIG (reference sequence). Authors' processing steps: Amplification of reference gene primers provided the estimated nucleated cell counts. The table came from immunoSEQ multiplex PCR; TCRdb's copy has only in-frame clones and leaves some out. From that table come the V and J calls and clone size; the DNA was used to work out D and trimming. Seen here are about 100,000 clones, almost 90% observed once, and the top ten hold around 5%. The receptor was derived from a human donor in a cohort sampled during active COVID-19. V usage is TRBV30 and J usage is TRBJ1-5; no clear D gene. Sequenced: peripheral blood. The CDR3 protein is CAWSKMEDQPQHF. CDR3 in DNA: TGTGCCTGGAGTAAAATGGAGGATCAGCCCCAGCATTTT.